This T cell receptor beta chain emerged from a study of cytomegalovirus exposure and HLA in healthy donors. Profiled with immunoSEQ multiplex PCR; TCRdb holds only in-frame clones, not every one. This sample yields more than 100,000 clones, of which around nine tenths are seen a single time; roughly 6.3% belongs to the top ten. Study-wide findings and caveats: Specific recognition of CMV antigens was confirmed in vitro for a few chains (all CMV-associated). The investigators catalogued 180 or so TCR beta chains as cytomegalovirus-associated.

CDR3 size: 12 residues. The J segment lost 3 bases and the V segment lost 6 bases, leaving 1 base of the junction unmatched. Germline CDR1 and CDR2: MNHNY and SVGAGI (reference sequence). As to this clone: Antigen unknown.

The donors were members of the validation cohort comprising about 130 subjects, separate from the roughly 670-subject first cohort. The TCR originated in a woman between 18 and 29 years old in good health and CMV-seropositive. Sequenced material: PBMCs. The rearrangement links TRBV6-6 to TRBJ1-1, with 7 bases aligning to TRBD1. The CDR3 here is CASRTGDTEAFF. The CDR3 DNA sequence: TGTGCCAGCAGAACAGGGGACACTGAAGCTTTCTTT.